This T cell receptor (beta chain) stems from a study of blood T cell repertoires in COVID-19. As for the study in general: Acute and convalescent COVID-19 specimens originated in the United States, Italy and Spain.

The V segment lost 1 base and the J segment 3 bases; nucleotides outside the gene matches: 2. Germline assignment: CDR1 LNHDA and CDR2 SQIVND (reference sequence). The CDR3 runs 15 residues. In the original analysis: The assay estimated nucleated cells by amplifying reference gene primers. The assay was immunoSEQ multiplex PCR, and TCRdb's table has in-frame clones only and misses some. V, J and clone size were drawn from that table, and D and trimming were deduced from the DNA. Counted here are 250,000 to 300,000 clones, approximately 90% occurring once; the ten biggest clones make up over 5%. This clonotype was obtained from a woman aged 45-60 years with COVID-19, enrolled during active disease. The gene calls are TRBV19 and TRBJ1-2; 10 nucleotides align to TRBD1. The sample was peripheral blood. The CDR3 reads CASSIGQGAYYGYTF. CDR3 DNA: TGTGCCAGTAGTATAGGACAGGGGGCGTACTATGGCTACACCTTC.